This passage covers 22 T cell receptor beta chains from one sample sequenced in a study of cytomegalovirus exposure and HLA in healthy donors. Primers: 60 Vbeta forward and 13 Jbeta reverse. Method: immunoSEQ multiplex PCR; TCRdb's copy keeps in-frame clones and lacks some. The repertoire holds about 160,000 clones, with more than 70% as singletons. The material sequenced was PBMCs. These receptors all stem from a man aged 25 to 40 in good health and CMV-seronegative.

The CDR3 nucleotides are TGCGCCAGCAGCCAAGATACGGGCAGGGGGGCAGATACGCAGTATTTT. Translated: CASSQDTGRGADTQYF. This chain links TRBV4-3 with TRBJ2-3; TRBD1 might be the D (7 bases). With 0 bases removed from V and 4 bases from J, the gap between germline ends came to 14 bases. The CDR3 runs to 16 residues. CDR1 and CDR2 (germline): LGHNA, YSLEER.

The table lists this clone with a count of one. J is TRBJ2-3 and V is TRBV5-5; 8 nucleotides match TRBD1. The CDR3 has 16 amino acids. With V trimmed by 4 bases and J by 0 bases, 7 bases remained unmatched. Germline-derived CDR1 and CDR2 are SGHKS and YYEKEE (reference sequence). CDR3 in amino acids: CASSNRGSLSTDTQYF. The DNA for the CDR3 is TGTGCCAGCAGCAACAGGGGGTCCCTCAGCACAGATACGCAGTATTTT.

This clone came up once. V gene TRBV5-6 combines with J gene TRBJ2-5; 7 bases are a match to TRBD1. The J call is doubtful: the DNA matches TRBJ2-7 better. Germline-derived CDR1 and CDR2 are SGHDT and YYEEEE. This CDR3 region has 14 residues. CDR3 residues: CASSLTGNPYEQYF. DNA of the CDR3: TGTGCCAGCAGCCTGACAGGGAACCCCTACGAGCAGTACTTC.

The rearrangement links TRBV7-9 to TRBJ2-6, with TRBD1 as a possible D gene (6 bases). Trimming stripped 10 bases from V and 0 bases from J, with 16 bases between. Germline lookup yields CDR1 SEHNR and CDR2 FQNEAQ (reference sequence). CDR3 length: 16 amino acids. CDR3 sequence: CAINREVDSGANVLTF. The CDR3 DNA follows: TGTGCCATCAACAGGGAAGTTGACTCTGGGGCCAACGTCCTGACTTTC.

This chain uses TRBV6-5 with TRBJ1-1; TRBD1 agrees at 10 bases. Germline loops: CDR1 MNHEY, CDR2 SVGAGI. The J segment lost 11 bases and the V segment lost 2 bases, leaving 8 bases of the junction unmatched. The CDR3 runs 14 residues. CDR3 nucleotide sequence: TGTGCCAGCAGTTACCGGGGACAGGGGCTGGAGGCTTTCTTT. This gives the protein CASSYRGQGLEAFF.

The CDR3 nucleotides are TGTGCCAGCAGCTTAACGGGGGGGACAGGGCGTAACGAGCAGTACTTC. Translated, it gives CASSLTGGTGRNEQYF. The rearrangement links TRBV7-6 to TRBJ2-5; D perhaps matches TRBD1 (9 bases). The DNA end is a closer match to TRBJ2-7, so the J assignment may be wrong. Germline V gene data show CDR1 as SGHVS and CDR2 as FNYEAQ. The CDR3 loop spans 16 amino acids.

The V gene is TRBV28, the J gene TRBJ1-4; tentative D call: TRBD1 (6 bases). This CDR3 has 15 amino acids. The germline V gene has CDR1 MDHEN and CDR2 SYDVKM. Between the trimmed V and J ends, which lost 5 bases and 8 bases, there was a span of 18 bases. The CDR3 DNA is TGTGCCAGCAGTGTCTCTACAGGGATCGGGGAAAAACTGTTTTTT. Translating it yields CASSVSTGIGEKLFF.

The J gene is TRBJ1-4, the V gene TRBV7-6, with 7 bases lining up with TRBD1. The V gene's germline CDR1 is SGHVS and CDR2 FNYEAQ. The CDR3 totals 16 residues. After removal of 5 bases from V and 0 bases from J, the junction contained 6 bases not matched to a gene. The chain's CDR3 is CASSPGGIPTNEKLFF. CDR3 DNA: TGTGCCAGCAGCCCAGGGGGAATACCAACTAATGAAAAACTGTTTTTT.

This chain joins TRBV4-2 and TRBJ1-1; D possibly corresponds to TRBD1 (6 bases). The CDR3 extends over 15 amino acids. The V gene's germline CDR1 is LGHNA and CDR2 YNFKEQ. The V and J ends lost 4 bases and 1 base respectively, with 13 bases between them. CDR3 sequence reads: CASSRGAGENTEAFF. The CDR3 region has the DNA TGTGCCAGCAGCCGAGGGGCAGGGGAGAACACTGAAGCTTTCTTT.

The rearrangement joins TRBV6-5 to TRBJ1-2, with D tentatively TRBD1 (6 bases). Germline-derived CDR1 and CDR2 are MNHEY and SVGAGI. This CDR3 is 12 amino acids long. V was cut by 4 bases and J by 8 bases, with 11 bases left in between. CDR3 residues: CASSSVGAGYTF. CDR3 sequence (DNA): TGTGCCAGCAGTTCTGTGGGGGCAGGCTACACCTTC.

The chain is built from TRBV27 and TRBJ1-1; TRBD1 might be the D (6 bases). CDR1 is MNHEY, CDR2 SMNVEV, per germline (reference sequence). The CDR3 is made up of 13 amino acids. Trimming stripped 3 bases from V and 10 bases from J, with 15 bases between. The CDR3 DNA is TGTGCCAGCAGTTTTGTCTTTGGGGGCGCAGCTTTCTTT. Encoded protein: CASSFVFGGAAFF.

The V and J genes are TRBV11-1 and TRBJ2-2, with 8 bases matching TRBD1. J lost 2 bases, V lost 6 bases, and 8 bases had no gene match. The CDR3 consists of 16 residues. CDR1 is SGHAT and CDR2 is FQDESV in the germline V gene (reference sequence). Written as DNA, the CDR3 is TGTGCCAGCAGGGGGGGACAGGAAAGAAACACCGGGGAGCTGTTTTTT. It is translated as CASRGGQERNTGELFF.

The chain has TRBV10-3 and TRBJ2-2; 10 positions match TRBD2. The CDR3 has 16 residues. Per the germline V gene, CDR1 is ENHRY and CDR2 is SYGVKD. Losses at the gene ends were 7 bases for V and 4 bases for J; bases not matched to a gene: 9. This chain's CDR3 is CAITSGGLPGTGELFF. The CDR3 nucleotides are TGTGCCATCACTAGCGGGGGTTTACCGGGCACCGGGGAGCTGTTTTTT.

This chain joins TRBV5-4 and TRBJ2-1; 9 bases line up with TRBD2. The V and J ends lost 4 bases and 4 bases, in that order; junction bases with no gene match: 12. Germline V gene sequence: CDR1 SGHNT, CDR2 YYREEE (reference sequence). This CDR3 comprises 17 residues. CDR3 bases: TGTGCCAGCAGCAGAACCGCGGGGGGGACGCATTACAATGAGCAGTTCTTC. Amino acids: CASSRTAGGTHYNEQFF. The variable domain in full, completed from reference TRBV5-4 and TRBJ2-1, reads ETGVTQSPTHLIKTRGQQVTLRCSSQSGHNTVSWYQQALGQGPQFIFQYYREEENGRGNFPPRFSGLQFPNYSSELNVNALELDDSALYLCASSRTAGGTHYNEQFFGPGTRLTVL.

This chain links TRBV29-1 with TRBJ2-2; a possible D gene is TRBD2 (6 bases). Germline lookup yields CDR1 SQVTM and CDR2 ANQGSEA. Trimming stripped 7 bases from V and 4 bases from J, with 16 bases between. The CDR3 extends over 14 amino acids. Written as DNA, the CDR3 is TGCAGCGCCCGCTTAGTGGAGGGCACCGGGGAGCTGTTTTTT. This translates into CSARLVEGTGELFF.

This clone was counted a single time. The chain carries TRBV7-2 and TRBJ2-5; 8 positions match TRBD1. Matching the DNA end better, TRBJ2-7 makes the J call doubtful. CDR1 and CDR2 from the germline V gene are SGHTA and FQGNSA. This CDR3 is 15 amino acids long. In DNA, the CDR3 is TGTGCCAGCAGCCAAACAGGGGGGCTAGCCTACGAGCAGTACTTC. Translating it yields CASSQTGGLAYEQYF.

The chain uses TRBV7-9 and TRBJ1-1, with D unresolved. There are 11 residues in the CDR3. Germline CDR1 SEHNR, CDR2 FQNEAQ (reference sequence). Trimming pared 7 bases from V and 11 bases from J, leaving 14 bases between. The CDR3 region is CASIDFLKAFF. The DNA for the CDR3 is TGTGCCAGCATCGACTTTTTGAAGGCTTTCTTT. The whole variable domain, remainder taken from reference TRBV7-9 and TRBJ1-1, is DTGVSQNPRHKITKRGQNVTFRCDPISEHNRLYWYRQTLGQGPEFLTYFQNEAQLEKSRLLSDRFSAERPKGSFSTLEIQRTEQGDSAMYLCASIDFLKAFFGQGTRLTVV.

This chain connects TRBV6-1 to TRBJ1-2; maybe TRBD1 (6 bases). From germline, CDR1 is MNHNS and CDR2 SASEGT. V lost 10 bases and J 4 bases, leaving 22 bases between the germline ends. CDR3 length: 15 residues. CDR3 nucleotide sequence: TGTGCCACCCGAAGGCCTGCGAGGGGGAGCTATGGCTACACCTTC. Amino acid sequence: CATRRPARGSYGYTF.

The rearrangement joins TRBV18 to TRBJ2-7, with D possibly matching TRBD1 (6 bases). V dropped 6 bases and J dropped 3 bases, with 18 bases sitting between them. Germline V gives CDR1 KGHSH, CDR2 LQKENI. The CDR3 is 15 residues long. The CDR3 protein is CASSPRDITFYEQYF. Written as DNA, the CDR3 is TGTGCCAGCTCTCCCCGGGACATTACTTTCTACGAGCAGTACTTC.

The chain is built from TRBV5-1 and TRBJ2-5; TRBD1 matches 7 bases. Losses at the gene ends were 0 bases for V and 4 bases for J; bases not matched to a gene: 9. CDR1 is SGHRS and CDR2 is YFSETQ in the germline V gene. CDR3 length equals 16 residues. Written as DNA, the CDR3 is TGCGCCAGCAGCTTGGATGTTTTGTCAGGGGGAGAGACCCAGTACTTC. This encodes CASSLDVLSGGETQYF.

The rearrangement joins TRBV28 to TRBJ2-7; the match to TRBD1 covers 10 bases. Germline loops: CDR1 MDHEN, CDR2 SYDVKM. The J segment lost 2 bases and the V segment lost 5 bases, leaving 9 bases of the junction unmatched. The CDR3 extends over 16 amino acids. CDR3 nucleotides: TGTGCCAGCAGTCCAGAAGGGACAGGGGCCGCCTACGAGCAGTACTTC. Translation: CASSPEGTGAAYEQYF.

V gene TRBV5-1 combines with J gene TRBJ1-2; D is ambiguous. CDR1 and CDR2 from the germline V gene are SGHRS and YFSETQ. The CDR3 sequence is 14 residues long. The V gene lost 3 bases and the J gene lost 6 bases, with 15 bases spanning the gap. CDR3 loop: CASSYGGETHGYTF. The CDR3 nucleotides are TGCGCCAGCAGCTATGGCGGGGAAACCCATGGCTACACCTTC.